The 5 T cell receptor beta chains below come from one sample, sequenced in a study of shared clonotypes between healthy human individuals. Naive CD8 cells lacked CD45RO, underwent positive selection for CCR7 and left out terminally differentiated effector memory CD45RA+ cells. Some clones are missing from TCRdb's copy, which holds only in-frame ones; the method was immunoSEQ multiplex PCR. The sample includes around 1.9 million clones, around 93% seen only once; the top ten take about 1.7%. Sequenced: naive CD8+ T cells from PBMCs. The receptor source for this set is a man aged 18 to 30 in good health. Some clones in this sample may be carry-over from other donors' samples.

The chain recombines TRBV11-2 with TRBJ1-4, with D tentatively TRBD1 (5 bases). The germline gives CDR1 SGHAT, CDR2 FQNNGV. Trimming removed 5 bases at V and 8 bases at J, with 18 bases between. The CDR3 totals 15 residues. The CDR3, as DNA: TGTGCCAGCAGCCCCGAGGGGCCCGGGGGGGAAAAACTGTTTTTT. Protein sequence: CASSPEGPGGEKLFF.

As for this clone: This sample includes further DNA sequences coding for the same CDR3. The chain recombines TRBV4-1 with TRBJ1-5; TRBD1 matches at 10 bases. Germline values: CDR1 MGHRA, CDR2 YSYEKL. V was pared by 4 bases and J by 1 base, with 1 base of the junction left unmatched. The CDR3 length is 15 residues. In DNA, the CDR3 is TGCGCCAGCAGCCTGGACAGGGGGAGCAATCAGCCCCAGCATTTT. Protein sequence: CASSLDRGSNQPQHF.

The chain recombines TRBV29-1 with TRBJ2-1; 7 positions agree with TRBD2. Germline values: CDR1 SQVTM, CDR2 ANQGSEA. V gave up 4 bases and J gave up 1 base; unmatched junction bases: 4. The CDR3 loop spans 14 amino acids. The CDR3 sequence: CSVGLAASYNEQFF. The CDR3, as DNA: TGCAGCGTTGGGCTAGCGGCGTCCTACAATGAGCAGTTCTTC.

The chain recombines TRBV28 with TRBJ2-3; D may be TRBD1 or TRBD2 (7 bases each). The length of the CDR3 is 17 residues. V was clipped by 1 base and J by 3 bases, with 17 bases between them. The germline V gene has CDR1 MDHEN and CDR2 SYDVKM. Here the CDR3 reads CASSLYPDREGTDTQYF. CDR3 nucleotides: TGTGCCAGCAGTTTATATCCCGACAGGGAGGGTACAGATACGCAGTATTTT.

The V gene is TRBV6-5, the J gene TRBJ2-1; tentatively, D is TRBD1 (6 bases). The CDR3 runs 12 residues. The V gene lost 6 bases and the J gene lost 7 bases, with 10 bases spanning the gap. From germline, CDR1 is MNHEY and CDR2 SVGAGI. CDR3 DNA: TGTGCCAGCAGAACAGGGTTGAATGAGCAGTTCTTC. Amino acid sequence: CASRTGLNEQFF.